This T cell receptor beta chain was identified during a study of CD8+CD57+ T cells in acquired aplastic anemia. The TCR beta profiling, which covered VDJ combination and CDR3 sequence, was carried out using genomic DNA as the template. One entry per CDR3 protein, called by TCRdb with MiXCR from the reads. The repertoire holds approximately 180,000 distinct CDR3 sequences, less than 65% seen once, with approximately 46% in the top ten. This clonotype was counted a single time. Antigen specificity is unknown. Broader study findings: No significant difference in CD8+ Simpson's diversity was found between patients and controls.

Sequenced patients had shown CD8+CD57+ cell expansion by flow cytometry. There was no therapy given to any patient before the blood sampling took place. The receptor comes from a human donor with aplastic anemia. Sequenced material: sorted CD4+, CD8+, or CD8+CD57+ T cells (not recorded which) from PBMCs.

The CDR3 here is CASSPGGVLDYGYTF. The CDR3, as DNA: TGTGCCAGCAGCCCAGGGGGGGTCTTGGACTATGGCTACACCTTC. The chain uses TRBV9 and TRBJ1-2, with TRBD1 matching 7 bases. V trimming: 4 bases; J trimming: 3 bases; junction bases outside the gene matches: 9. Germline values: CDR1 SGDLS, CDR2 YYNGEE. The CDR3 length is 15 residues.